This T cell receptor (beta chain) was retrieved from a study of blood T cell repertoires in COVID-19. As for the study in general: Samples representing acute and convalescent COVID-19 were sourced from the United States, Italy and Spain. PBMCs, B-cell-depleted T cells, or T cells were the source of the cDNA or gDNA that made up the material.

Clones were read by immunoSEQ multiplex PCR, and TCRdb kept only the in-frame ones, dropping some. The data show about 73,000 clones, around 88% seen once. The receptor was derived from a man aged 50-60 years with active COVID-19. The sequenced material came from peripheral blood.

The CDR3 spells CATSPRQGVGGYTF. CDR3 in DNA: TGTGCCACCAGCCCCCGCCAGGGGGTTGGTGGCTACACCTTC. The chain carries TRBV15 and TRBJ1-2, with TRBD1 identical over 7 bases. Losses at the gene ends were 5 bases for V and 7 bases for J; bases not matched to a gene: 10. CDR3 size: 14 residues. Germline V lookup: CDR1 LNHNV, CDR2 YYDKDF (reference sequence).